This T cell receptor (beta chain) is drawn from a study of T cells in women clearing cervical HPV infection. Trimming removed 3 bases at V and 5 bases at J, with 17 bases between. CDR3 length equals 15 residues. Germline V CDR1 and CDR2: GTSNPN, SVGIG (reference sequence). Sequencing was performed with immunoSEQ multiplex PCR; in TCRdb, only in-frame clones are kept and a portion is missing. Its table lists around 30,000 clones. About this clone itself: The CDR3 is cut off 3 residues early in the read; its end comes from the germline J gene.

The clonotype originates from a woman between 18 and 69 years old with a cervical HPV16 infection that either progressed to CIN3+ or cleared (not recorded which). The rearrangement joins TRBV30 to TRBJ1-5; TRBD1 is a possible D gene (5 bases). The sample comprised blood buffy coat. Incomplete CDR3 DNA: TGTGCCTGGAGCGAGGCCCCAGGGAGCTATCAGCCC. It is translated as CAWSEAPGSYQP. In full, the CDR3 reads CAWSEAPGSYQPQHF.